This TCR beta chain was captured by sequencing in a study of vaccination effects on CD4 cells after COVID-19. About this clone itself: What it recognizes is unknown.

Measured with immunoSEQ multiplex PCR; TCRdb has only the in-frame clones, and not every one. The table shows about 37,000 clones, with around 74% occurring only once. CD4+ T cells were isolated after around 10 days of culture. Testing of the vaccine recipients showed negative nucleocapsid antibodies and no prior SARS-CoV-2 infection. Trimming took off 7 bases at V and 7 bases at J, with 19 bases between the two ends. CDR1 is MDHEN, CDR2 SYDVKM, per germline. The length of the CDR3 is 14 residues. This receptor was taken from a human donor who received a COVID-19 vaccine. The input for sequencing was CD4+ T cells from PBMCs cultured without peptide, taken before COVID-19 vaccination. The J gene is TRBJ1-2, the V gene TRBV28; D possibly corresponds to TRBD1 (5 bases). Written as DNA, the CDR3 is TGTGCCAGCACCCCTTCTAGGGGATCTGGTGGCTACACCTTC. It specifies CASTPSRGSGGYTF.